Listed below are T cell receptor beta chains from one sample, sequenced in a study of blood T cell repertoires in COVID-19. The repertoire was sequenced with immunoSEQ multiplex PCR; TCRdb's copy has only in-frame clones and lacks some. The sample lists 150,000 or so clones; approximately 78% were seen once. Sample: peripheral blood. The source of these receptors is a human donor with acute or convalescent COVID-19. The donor label of this sample is uncertain. CDR3s include the opening cysteine and the closing phenylalanine or tryptophan. Fields, in order: clone size, V gene, D gene, J gene, CDR3 length, CDR3 protein, CDR3 DNA. A D gene is named only where the DNA matches it firmly. For some rows the clone size is stated as once, few or many, or as a class when expanded; others skip it.

abundance: .
v_gene: TRBV7-9
d_gene: TRBD1
j_gene: TRBJ1-2
len: 17
CDR3aa: CASSQPPGQPPNYGYTF
CDR3nt: TGTGCCAGCAGTCAACCGCCGGGACAGCCACCCAACTATGGCTACACCTTC

abundance: .
v_gene: TRBV6-5
d_gene: TRBD1
j_gene: TRBJ1-2
len: 14
CDR3aa: CASSPTGGGYGYTF
CDR3nt: TGTGCCAGCAGTCCGACAGGGGGAGGCTATGGCTACACCTTC

abundance: .
v_gene: TRBV2
d_gene: .
j_gene: TRBJ1-5
len: 11
CDR3aa: CAGGGGRTQHF
CDR3nt: TGTGCCGGAGGGGGGGGAAGGACCCAGCATTTT

abundance: .
v_gene: TRBV4-1
d_gene: .
j_gene: TRBJ2-3
len: 17
CDR3aa: CASSQEVSGYPIDTQYF
CDR3nt: TGCGCCAGCAGCCAAGAAGTGTCAGGGTACCCGATTGATACGCAGTATTTT

abundance: .
v_gene: TRBV6-1
d_gene: TRBD1
j_gene: TRBJ1-4
len: 14
CDR3aa: CASSERDRLKGLFF
CDR3nt: TGTGCCAGCAGTGAAAGGGACAGGCTAAAGGGGCTGTTTTTT

abundance: .
v_gene: TRBV9
d_gene: .
j_gene: TRBJ1-1
len: 14
CDR3aa: CASSGVRMNTEAFF
CDR3nt: TGTGCCAGCAGCGGGGTGCGGATGAACACTGAAGCTTTCTTT

abundance: .
v_gene: TRBV6-1
d_gene: .
j_gene: TRBJ1-1
len: 15
CDR3aa: CASSEEGGAYTEAFF
CDR3nt: TGTGCCAGCAGTGAAGAGGGGGGGGCTTACACTGAAGCTTTCTTT

abundance: .
v_gene: TRBV30
d_gene: .
j_gene: TRBJ2-7
len: 14
CDR3aa: CAWKGDTYSYEQYF
CDR3nt: TGTGCCTGGAAGGGGGACACCTACTCCTACGAGCAGTACTTC

abundance: once
v_gene: TRBV6-5
d_gene: .
j_gene: TRBJ2-4
len: 16
CDR3aa: CASSSRQTVAKNIQYF
CDR3nt: TGTGCCAGCAGTTCCCGACAGACGGTGGCCAAAAACATTCAGTACTTC

abundance: .
v_gene: TRBV4-1
d_gene: .
j_gene: TRBJ1-6
len: 18
CDR3aa: CASQEEATLRVWNSPLHF
CDR3nt: TGCGCCAGCCAAGAAGAGGCAACCCTGAGGGTTTGGAATTCACCCCTCCACTTT

abundance: .
v_gene: TRBV7-8
d_gene: TRBD1
j_gene: TRBJ1-5
len: 16
CDR3aa: CASSPPGTGSNQPQHF
CDR3nt: TGTGCCAGCAGCCCCCCCGGGACAGGTAGCAATCAGCCCCAGCATTTT

abundance: once
v_gene: TRBV6-2/TRBV6-3
d_gene: .
j_gene: TRBJ2-7
len: 13
CDR3aa: CASSYSSRYEQYF
CDR3nt: TGTGCCAGCAGTTACTCGAGTCGCTACGAGCAGTACTTC

abundance: .
v_gene: TRBV6-1
d_gene: .
j_gene: TRBJ1-6
len: 13
CDR3aa: CASIEQVNSPLHF
CDR3nt: TGTGCCAGCATTGAACAGGTTAATTCACCCCTCCACTTT

abundance: .
v_gene: TRBV15
d_gene: TRBD1
j_gene: TRBJ1-2
len: 16
CDR3aa: CATSRDYSGQAGGYTF
CDR3nt: TGTGCCACCAGCAGAGATTATTCGGGACAGGCTGGAGGCTACACCTTC

abundance: .
v_gene: TRBV7-8
d_gene: TRBD2
j_gene: TRBJ2-1
len: 15
CDR3aa: CASNPRTSGGLEQFF
CDR3nt: TGTGCCAGCAACCCTAGGACTAGCGGGGGACTTGAGCAGTTCTTC

abundance: once
v_gene: TRBV5-4
d_gene: TRBD1
j_gene: TRBJ1-6
len: 16
CDR3aa: CASSSGQDSYNSPLHF
CDR3nt: TGTGCCAGCAGCTCAGGACAGGACTCCTATAATTCACCCCTCCACTTT

abundance: .
v_gene: TRBV5-1
d_gene: TRBD1
j_gene: TRBJ1-2
len: 15
CDR3aa: CASSEGTGAVHGYTF
CDR3nt: TGCGCCAGCAGCGAGGGGACAGGGGCGGTTCATGGCTACACCTTC

abundance: .
v_gene: TRBV20-1
d_gene: TRBD2
j_gene: TRBJ2-7
len: 15
CDR3aa: CSASGLAGVTYEQYF
CDR3nt: TGCAGTGCTAGTGGCCTAGCGGGGGTTACCTACGAGCAGTACTTC

abundance: .
v_gene: TRBV3-1/TRBV3-2
d_gene: TRBD1
j_gene: TRBJ1-5
len: 17
CDR3aa: CASSQVLAQGGNQPQHF
CDR3nt: TGTGCCAGCAGCCAAGTTTTAGCACAGGGGGGCAATCAGCCCCAGCATTTT

abundance: once
v_gene: TRBV5-1
d_gene: TRBD2
j_gene: TRBJ2-2
len: 17
CDR3aa: CASSRSGGGGNTGELFF
CDR3nt: TGCGCCAGCAGCCGATCAGGCGGGGGGGGCAACACCGGGGAGCTGTTTTTT

abundance: .
v_gene: TRBV4-2
d_gene: TRBD2
j_gene: TRBJ2-3
len: 15
CDR3aa: CASSEGEGRTDTQYF
CDR3nt: TGTGCCAGCAGCGAAGGGGAGGGGCGCACAGATACGCAGTATTTT

abundance: few
v_gene: TRBV7-9
d_gene: TRBD1
j_gene: TRBJ2-7
len: 15
CDR3aa: CASSLKGTGGYEQYF
CDR3nt: TGTGCCAGCAGCTTAAAGGGGACAGGGGGCTACGAGCAGTACTTC

abundance: .
v_gene: TRBV18
d_gene: TRBD1
j_gene: TRBJ1-2
len: 13
CDR3aa: CASSGDRNYGYTF
CDR3nt: TGTGCCAGCTCCGGGGACAGGAATTATGGCTACACCTTC

abundance: .
v_gene: TRBV5-1
d_gene: .
j_gene: TRBJ2-5
len: 13
CDR3aa: CASSFRGRETQYF
CDR3nt: TGCGCCAGCAGCTTCAGGGGCCGGGAGACCCAGTACTTC

abundance: .
v_gene: TRBV19
d_gene: .
j_gene: TRBJ1-1
len: 13
CDR3aa: CASSRQWNTEAFF
CDR3nt: TGTGCCAGTTCGAGACAATGGAACACTGAAGCTTTCTTT

abundance: .
v_gene: TRBV24-1
d_gene: TRBD2
j_gene: TRBJ2-3
len: 16
CDR3aa: CATSDTAGGPGYTQYF
CDR3nt: TGTGCCACCAGTGATACCGCGGGGGGGCCGGGGTATACGCAGTATTTT

abundance: .
v_gene: TRBV5-1
d_gene: TRBD1
j_gene: TRBJ1-6
len: 15
CDR3aa: CASSPGTDDNSPLHF
CDR3nt: TGCGCCAGCAGCCCAGGGACAGACGATAATTCACCCCTCCACTTT

abundance: .
v_gene: TRBV19
d_gene: TRBD2
j_gene: TRBJ2-3
len: 16
CDR3aa: CASNRRLAGATDTQYF
CDR3nt: TGTGCCAGTAATCGCCGACTAGCGGGGGCCACAGATACGCAGTATTTT

abundance: .
v_gene: TRBV29-1
d_gene: TRBD1
j_gene: TRBJ1-2
len: 12
CDR3aa: CSVLWTGLGYTF
CDR3nt: TGCAGCGTTCTTTGGACAGGGCTTGGCTACACCTTC

abundance: .
v_gene: TRBV19
d_gene: TRBD1
j_gene: TRBJ2-5
len: 14
CDR3aa: CASTPQGSQETQYF
CDR3nt: TGTGCCAGTACCCCACAGGGGAGTCAAGAGACCCAGTACTTC

abundance: few
v_gene: TRBV12-3/TRBV12-4
d_gene: .
j_gene: TRBJ2-1
len: 13
CDR3aa: CASSLYFDNEQFF
CDR3nt: TGTGCCAGCAGCCTTTACTTCGACAATGAGCAGTTCTTC

abundance: .
v_gene: TRBV18
d_gene: .
j_gene: TRBJ1-2
len: 14
CDR3aa: CASSPPTGNYGYTF
CDR3nt: TGTGCCAGCTCACCACCGACGGGAAACTATGGCTACACCTTC

abundance: .
v_gene: TRBV27
d_gene: .
j_gene: TRBJ2-6
len: 15
CDR3aa: CASSSRGFGANVLTF
CDR3nt: TGTGCCAGCAGTTCGCGAGGGTTTGGGGCCAACGTCCTGACTTTC

abundance: .
v_gene: TRBV20-1
d_gene: .
j_gene: TRBJ1-2
len: 12
CDR3aa: CSASVWGGGYTF
CDR3nt: TGCAGTGCTAGTGTGTGGGGAGGTGGCTACACCTTC

abundance: .
v_gene: TRBV15
d_gene: TRBD1
j_gene: TRBJ1-1
len: 17
CDR3aa: CATSRGDRGDLNTEAFF
CDR3nt: TGTGCCACCAGCAGAGGGGACAGGGGGGACTTGAACACTGAAGCTTTCTTT

abundance: .
v_gene: TRBV7-2
d_gene: TRBD2
j_gene: TRBJ2-1
len: 15
CDR3aa: CASSLKRGGNNEQFF
CDR3nt: TGTGCCAGCAGCTTAAAGCGGGGGGGCAACAATGAGCAGTTCTTC

abundance: .
v_gene: TRBV30
d_gene: .
j_gene: TRBJ2-3
len: 11
CDR3aa: CAWSGRDTQYF
CDR3nt: TGTGCCTGGAGTGGTCGAGATACGCAGTATTTT

abundance: .
v_gene: TRBV18
d_gene: TRBD1
j_gene: TRBJ1-3
len: 14
CDR3aa: CASSPTGDRNTIYF
CDR3nt: TGTGCCAGCTCGCCTACAGGGGATCGAAACACCATATATTTT

abundance: .
v_gene: TRBV5-6
d_gene: .
j_gene: TRBJ1-2
len: 13
CDR3aa: CASSLAAGYGYTF
CDR3nt: TGTGCCAGCAGCTTGGCGGCAGGATACGGCTACACCTTC

abundance: .
v_gene: TRBV9
d_gene: .
j_gene: TRBJ1-6
len: 16
CDR3aa: CASSVGGVQFNSPLHF
CDR3nt: TGTGCCAGCAGCGTAGGTGGAGTGCAGTTCAATTCACCCCTCCACTTT

abundance: .
v_gene: TRBV18
d_gene: TRBD1
j_gene: TRBJ1-3
len: 15
CDR3aa: CASSPPTGAGNTIYF
CDR3nt: TGTGCCAGCTCACCACCGACAGGGGCTGGAAACACCATATATTTT

abundance: .
v_gene: TRBV2
d_gene: TRBD1
j_gene: TRBJ1-2
len: 13
CDR3aa: CASSEDRAYGYTF
CDR3nt: TGTGCCAGCAGCGAGGACAGGGCCTATGGCTACACCTTC

abundance: .
v_gene: TRBV19
d_gene: .
j_gene: TRBJ1-2
len: 15
CDR3aa: CASSFRTEANYGYTF
CDR3nt: TGTGCCAGTAGTTTCAGGACAGAAGCCAACTATGGCTACACCTTC

abundance: .
v_gene: TRBV6-4
d_gene: .
j_gene: TRBJ1-3
len: 14
CDR3aa: CASPRHLSGNTIYF
CDR3nt: TGTGCCAGCCCAAGACACCTCTCTGGAAACACCATATATTTT

abundance: once
v_gene: TRBV7-2
d_gene: .
j_gene: TRBJ2-2
len: 16
CDR3aa: CASSLGPPQNTGELFF
CDR3nt: TGTGCCAGCAGCTTAGGCCCTCCACAGAACACCGGGGAGCTGTTTTTT

abundance: .
v_gene: TRBV6-5
d_gene: TRBD1
j_gene: TRBJ1-5
len: 15
CDR3aa: CASSYSGQGSQPQHF
CDR3nt: TGTGCCAGCAGTTACTCGGGACAGGGATCCCAGCCCCAGCATTTT

abundance: .
v_gene: TRBV7-2
d_gene: .
j_gene: TRBJ2-1
len: 18
CDR3aa: CASSPPGLGGWDYNEQFF
CDR3nt: TGTGCCAGCAGCCCTCCCGGGTTAGGGGGATGGGACTACAATGAGCAGTTCTTC

abundance: .
v_gene: TRBV19
d_gene: TRBD1
j_gene: TRBJ1-2
len: 15
CDR3aa: CASSTGTGFNYGYTF
CDR3nt: TGTGCCAGTAGTACCGGGACAGGCTTCAACTATGGCTACACCTTC

abundance: many
v_gene: TRBV30
d_gene: TRBD1
j_gene: TRBJ2-7
len: 12
CDR3aa: CASSVTGNEQYF
CDR3nt: TGTGCCTCTTCGGTGACAGGGAACGAGCAGTACTTC

abundance: .
v_gene: TRBV2
d_gene: TRBD1
j_gene: TRBJ1-1
len: 15
CDR3aa: CASSKKRQGNTEAFF
CDR3nt: TGTGCCAGCAGTAAAAAAAGACAGGGAAACACTGAAGCTTTCTTT

abundance: .
v_gene: TRBV27
d_gene: TRBD1
j_gene: TRBJ1-2
len: 13
CDR3aa: CASSDRGLKGYTF
CDR3nt: TGTGCCAGCAGCGACAGGGGCTTGAAGGGCTACACCTTC

abundance: few
v_gene: TRBV3-1/TRBV3-2
d_gene: TRBD1
j_gene: TRBJ1-2
len: 14
CDR3aa: CASSQQGVSYGYTF
CDR3nt: TGTGCCAGCAGCCAACAGGGGGTTAGTTATGGCTACACCTTC

abundance: .
v_gene: TRBV7-2
d_gene: .
j_gene: TRBJ2-6
len: 18
CDR3aa: CASSPRRRDPSGANVLTF
CDR3nt: TGTGCCAGCAGCCCCAGGCGCCGCGACCCCTCTGGGGCCAACGTCCTGACTTTC

abundance: .
v_gene: TRBV6-2/TRBV6-3
d_gene: TRBD1
j_gene: TRBJ2-2
len: 16
CDR3aa: CASSVGTARNTGELFF
CDR3nt: TGTGCCAGCAGTGTCGGGACAGCTAGGAACACCGGGGAGCTGTTTTTT

abundance: .
v_gene: TRBV5-1
d_gene: TRBD1
j_gene: TRBJ1-5
len: 15
CDR3aa: CASSPGGGSNQPQHF
CDR3nt: TGCGCCAGCAGCCCCGGAGGGGGCAGCAATCAGCCCCAGCATTTT

abundance: few
v_gene: TRBV2
d_gene: TRBD1
j_gene: TRBJ1-5
len: 15
CDR3aa: CASSGQGASNQPQHF
CDR3nt: TGTGCCAGCAGTGGACAGGGGGCAAGCAATCAGCCCCAGCATTTT

abundance: .
v_gene: TRBV9
d_gene: .
j_gene: TRBJ2-5
len: 14
CDR3aa: CASSVAGNGETQYF
CDR3nt: TGTGCCAGCAGCGTAGCGGGGAACGGAGAGACCCAGTACTTC

abundance: .
v_gene: TRBV6-2/TRBV6-3
d_gene: TRBD1
j_gene: TRBJ1-1
len: 11
CDR3aa: CASSSQGTPFF
CDR3nt: TGTGCCAGCAGTTCACAGGGGACGCCTTTCTTT

abundance: once
v_gene: TRBV5-1
d_gene: TRBD1
j_gene: TRBJ2-4
len: 16
CDR3aa: CASSTGTGGPKNIQYF
CDR3nt: TGCGCCAGCAGCACCGGGACAGGGGGCCCCAAAAACATTCAGTACTTC

abundance: once
v_gene: TRBV7-2
d_gene: .
j_gene: TRBJ1-4
len: 13
CDR3aa: CASSLAGSGGLFF
CDR3nt: TGTGCCAGCAGCTTAGCGGGAAGCGGGGGACTGTTTTTT